The 20 T cell receptor beta chains below all came from one sample that was sequenced in a study of beta chain features in type 1 diabetes. Expressed TCRB transcripts were sequenced because the isolated RNA had all been reverse transcribed beforehand. Method: immunoSEQ multiplex PCR; TCRdb's copy keeps in-frame clones and lacks some. The sample records hundreds of thousands of clones, roughly 9.6% being singletons. The source material was naive CD4+ T cells from blood. The receptors were sampled from a woman in her twenties or thirties in good health.

The rearrangement joins TRBV30 to TRBJ1-3; D is ambiguous. CDR1 is GTSNPN, CDR2 SVGIG, per germline (reference sequence). This CDR3 is 13 amino acids long. Trimming removed 5 bases at V and 0 bases at J, with 8 bases between. The CDR3 nucleotides are TGTGCCTGGTCTATCCTCTCTGGAAACACCATATATTTT. Its protein is CAWSILSGNTIYF. The variable domain in full, completed from reference TRBV30 and TRBJ1-3, reads SQTIHQWPATLVQPVGSPLSLECTVEGTSNPNLYWYRQAAGRGLQLLFYSVGIGQISSEVPQNLSASRPQDRQFILSSKKLLLSDSGFYLCAWSILSGNTIYFGEGSWLTVV.

This clone was seen a few times. This sequence joins TRBV28 and TRBJ1-2; 10 bases match TRBD1. This CDR3 is built from 16 residues. V shed 6 bases, J shed 6 bases, and the junction held 13 bases outside the gene matches. CDR1 MDHEN and CDR2 SYDVKM come from the germline V gene. The CDR3 spells CASSPPHRDRGDGYTF. DNA for the CDR3: TGTGCCAGCAGCCCCCCGCATCGGGACAGGGGAGATGGCTACACCTTC.

V gene TRBV30 combines with J gene TRBJ2-3; 14 nucleotides match TRBD2. Trimming took 2 bases from V and 6 from J; bases not matched to a gene: 7. CDR1 GTSNPN and CDR2 SVGIG come from the germline V gene (reference sequence). The CDR3 has 16 amino acids. DNA for the CDR3: TGTGCCTGGAGTCCCGGACTAGCGGGAGGTGGGGATACGCAGTATTTT. This translates into CAWSPGLAGGGDTQYF.

This clone has only a few counts. The chain uses TRBV28 and TRBJ1-5, with TRBD1 identical over 7 bases. This CDR3 comprises 13 residues. Germline CDR1 MDHEN, CDR2 SYDVKM. The V and J ends lost 8 bases and 4 bases, in that order; junction bases with no gene match: 5. In DNA form, the CDR3 reads TGTGCCAGCCGACGGGACAGAAATCAGCCCCAGCATTTT. It codes for CASRRDRNQPQHF.

Concerning this clone itself: The sample carries other DNA sequences with the same CDR3. As DNA, the CDR3 is TGTGCCAGCAGCTTAACGCTAGCGGGAGTTTACAATGAGCAGTTCTTC. Translation gives CASSLTLAGVYNEQFF. The V call is TRBV7-3, the J call TRBJ2-1; 10 positions match TRBD2. Trimming cost V 0 bases and J 4 bases; bases outside gene matches: 3. Germline loops: CDR1 SGHTA, CDR2 FQGTGA. The CDR3 loop spans 16 amino acids.

The V call is TRBV29-1, the J call TRBJ2-3, with D hard to call. The germline gives CDR1 SQVTM, CDR2 ANQGSEA. This CDR3 contains 12 residues. The V end lost 3 bases, the J end lost 0 bases, and 4 bases lay between the germline ends. For the CDR3, the DNA is TGCAGCGTTGAGCGTAGCACAGATACGCAGTATTTT. This translates into CSVERSTDTQYF.

This clone occurred a few times. This rearrangement joins TRBV5-1 to TRBJ2-3; TRBD1 matches 10 bases. Germline V CDR1 and CDR2: SGHRS, YFSETQ. J lost 5 bases, V lost 4 bases, and 7 bases had no gene match. The CDR3 contains 15 residues. CDR3 coding DNA: TGCGCCAGCAGCCCTGGGGACAGGGGTAAAGATACGCAGTATTTT. Amino acid sequence: CASSPGDRGKDTQYF.

The chain is built from TRBV21-1 and TRBJ2-7; the D call TRBD2 from the table was never checked on the DNA. TRBV21-1 is listed as a pseudogene. The CDR3 totals 16 residues. The CDR3 loop reads CASSKEARARRDEQYF. CDR3 DNA sequence: TGTGCCAGCAGCAAAGAGGCCAGGGCCCGGAGGGACGAGCAGTACTTC.

Here the CDR3 reads CASRGGTGSSHEQFF. The CDR3 bases are TGTGCCAGCAGGGGGGGGACAGGGTCGAGCCATGAGCAGTTCTTC. This chain connects TRBV28 to TRBJ2-1, with TRBD1 matching over 9 bases. With V trimmed by 6 bases and J by 8 bases, 11 bases remained unmatched. Germline CDR1 MDHEN, CDR2 SYDVKM. The CDR3 has 15 amino acids.

The sample holds a few counts of this clone. The CDR3 loop reads CASSYSYRAGGELFF. In DNA form, the CDR3 reads TGTGCCAGCAGTTACTCTTACAGGGCGGGCGGGGAGCTGTTTTTT. The chain couples TRBV6-5 to TRBJ2-2; the D gene is possibly TRBD1 (6 bases). The CDR3 spans 15 residues. The V gene lost 0 bases and the J gene lost 7 bases, with 12 bases spanning the gap. Germline V gene data show CDR1 as MNHEY and CDR2 as SVGAGI.

This chain joins TRBV6-5 and TRBJ1-5, with TRBD1 identical over 9 bases. The germline CDR1 and CDR2 sequences are MNHEY and SVGAGI. The CDR3 covers 14 residues. V gave up 5 bases and J gave up 6 bases; unmatched junction bases: 5. As DNA, the CDR3 is TGTGCCAGCAGTGCGACAGGGGGGGGTCAGCCCCAGCATTTT. Translating it yields CASSATGGGQPQHF.

Only a few counts were recorded for this clone. Other DNA sequences in the same sample also yield this CDR3. This rearrangement joins TRBV18 to TRBJ1-1; 8 bases line up with TRBD1. CDR3 length: 14 residues. Germline CDR1 KGHSH, CDR2 LQKENI. Unmatched junction bases numbered 4, after V lost 6 bases and J lost 1 base. CDR3: CASSPGQENTEAFF. The CDR3 DNA sequence: TGTGCCAGCTCGCCGGGACAGGAGAACACTGAAGCTTTCTTT.

V is TRBV25-1 and J is TRBJ2-3; 10 nucleotides line up with TRBD2. Germline V gene sequence: CDR1 MGHDK, CDR2 SYGVNS. J lost 1 base, V lost 3 bases, and 7 bases had no gene match. This CDR3 has 17 residues. CDR3 in amino acids: CASSELAGEGGTDTQYF. The DNA for the CDR3 is TGTGCCAGCAGTGAGCTAGCGGGAGAAGGTGGCACAGATACGCAGTATTTT.

This clone has a handful of counts. This chain links TRBV28 with TRBJ1-4, with D perhaps matching TRBD1 (5 bases). This CDR3 is 14 amino acids long. Germline V CDR1 and CDR2: MDHEN, SYDVKM. V was pared by 0 bases and J by 7 bases, with 9 bases between. The CDR3 DNA reads as TGTGCCAGCAGTTTATGGCAGGGAGGTGAAAAACTGTTTTTT. It specifies CASSLWQGGEKLFF. The full variable domain, rest sourced from reference TRBV28 and TRBJ1-4, is DVKVTQSSRYLVKRTGEKVFLECVQDMDHENMFWYRQDPGLGLRLIYFSYDVKMKEKGDIPEGYSVSREKKERFSLILESASTNQTSMYLCASSLWQGGEKLFFGSGTQLSVL.

This clone was counted a few times. The chain employs TRBV7-2 and TRBJ2-1; the D gene is possibly TRBD2 (5 bases). CDR1 is SGHTA, CDR2 FQGNSA, per germline. Trimming took 4 bases from V and 4 from J, leaving 11 bases between them. The CDR3 has 14 residues. Here the CDR3 DNA reads TGTGCCAGCAGCTCGGAGGCCTGGTACAATGAGCAGTTCTTC. This sequence encodes CASSSEAWYNEQFF.

This clone was found a few times. This CDR3 reads CASSTTGNTEAFF. DNA for the CDR3: TGTGCCAGCAGCACCACAGGGAACACTGAAGCTTTCTTT. The rearrangement uses TRBV11-2 and TRBJ1-1; D is perhaps TRBD1 (5 bases). The germline CDR1 and CDR2 sequences are SGHAT and FQNNGV. Trimming cost V 5 bases and J 1 base, with 8 bases left between them. CDR3 length: 13 amino acids. Together with reference TRBV11-2 and TRBJ1-1, the CDR3 gives the full variable domain: EAGVAQSPRYKIIEKRQSVAFWCNPISGHATLYWYQQILGQGPKLLIQFQNNGVVDDSQLPKDRFSAERLKGVDSTLKIQPAKLEDSAVYLCASSTTGNTEAFFGQGTRLTVV.

This clone was counted a few times. CDR3 amino acids: CASSSEPYHSGSTDTQYF. The CDR3 region has the DNA TGTGCCAGCAGTTCAGAGCCCTACCATAGCGGGAGTACAGATACGCAGTATTTT. V usage is TRBV28 and J usage is TRBJ2-3; the match to TRBD2 covers 9 bases. The CDR3 covers 18 residues. Trimming removed 4 bases from V and 3 bases from J; junction bases left unmatched: 14. Germline V gene data show CDR1 as MDHEN and CDR2 as SYDVKM.

This clone has just a few counts. Other DNA sequences in the same sample also yield this CDR3. The chain combines TRBV7-2 with TRBJ2-5, with D hard to call. V lost 0 bases and J lost 5, with 7 bases in between. Germline lookup yields CDR1 SGHTA and CDR2 FQGNSA. The CDR3 totals 13 residues. The CDR3 reads CASSLAREETQYF. Here the CDR3 DNA reads TGTGCCAGCAGCTTAGCGAGAGAGGAGACCCAGTACTTC.

This chain uses TRBV5-1 with TRBJ2-2; tentatively, D is TRBD2 (6 bases). CDR1 and CDR2 (germline): SGHRS, YFSETQ. Trimming stripped 2 bases from V and 0 bases from J, with 11 bases between. This CDR3 is built from 16 residues. Here the CDR3 DNA reads TGCGCCAGCAGCTTTCTAGCGTATTCGAACACCGGGGAGCTGTTTTTT. Its translation: CASSFLAYSNTGELFF.

This clone was detected only a few times. The junction and the germline gene differ at one end; a read error may be behind it. The chain employs TRBV28 and TRBJ2-7; D may match TRBD1 or TRBD2 (5 bases each). Germline-derived CDR1 and CDR2 are MDHEN and SYDVKM. The CDR3 is made up of 12 amino acids. CDR3 loop: CGSRGDPREQYF. The CDR3 nucleotides are TGTGGCAGCAGAGGGGATCCTCGCGAGCAGTACTTC.